This note documents a single TCR beta chain sequence. The antigen is unknown. Method: immunoSEQ multiplex PCR; TCRdb's copy keeps in-frame clones and lacks some. The table has over 35,000 clones, approximately 88% seen once; the top ten hold around 2.5%. This sample was taken from a study of a mutant IDH1 vaccine in newly diagnosed glioma. Study details: Across weeks 1, 3, 5, 7, 11, 15, 19 and 23, patients received a vaccination each time, eight in all. Treated patients had a mean age of around 40 years and a sex split that was about 62% male and roughly 40% female. Most patients had radiochemotherapy with temozolomide before enrollment; others had one alone. Study-level findings and limits: Pseudoprogression apparently tracked independently of changes in top peripheral T cell clonotypes.

Time point described: week 23, last vaccination. In the vaccine, a single dose held 300 ug of the mutant IDH1 20-mer peptide, along with topical imiquimod. V shed 4 bases and J shed 7 bases, with 17 bases lying between them. The CDR3 sequence is 15 residues long. Looked up from germline, CDR1 is MRHNA and CDR2 is SNTAGT. This receptor was taken from a woman between 18 and 30 years old with glioma. Some clones in this sample may be carry-over from other donors' samples. The genes are TRBV6-4 and TRBJ2-1; no firm D call. The sequenced sample was PBMCs, obtained from a glioma patient whose treatment included an IDH1 peptide vaccine. The CDR3 spells CASSAQLSGDNEQFF. The CDR3 nucleotides read TGTGCCAGCAGTGCCCAGTTGAGTGGGGATAATGAGCAGTTCTTC.